A selection of T cell receptor beta chains follows, all from one sample in a study of graft-versus-host responses after intestinal transplantation. TCRdb's copy holds only in-frame clones and misses some; the assay was immunoSEQ multiplex PCR. In the table there are about 64,000 clones, roughly nine tenths of which are singletons. What these receptors recognize is not known. The material was unstimulated CD8+ T cells sorted from spleen or lymph node cells, obtained before transplant. These receptors all come from a human donor who was the organ donor for an intestinal transplant. Both conserved end residues are part of each CDR3. A D gene is named only where the DNA matches it firmly. Part of the rows lack a size; the others show once, few, many or a class for expanded clones.

CDR3 length: 13
J gene: TRBJ1-1
clone size: NA
V gene: TRBV27
D gene: NA
CDR3 DNA: TGTGCCAGCAGTTTACAGGCCGAGACTGAAGCTTTCTTT
CDR3 protein: CASSLQAETEAFF

CDR3 length: 15
J gene: TRBJ2-5
clone size: NA
V gene: TRBV30
D gene: TRBD1
CDR3 DNA: TGTGCCTGGAGTACAATCGACAGGGATAGACAGACCCAGTACTTC
CDR3 protein: CAWSTIDRDRQTQYF

CDR3 length: 13
J gene: TRBJ2-1
clone size: NA
V gene: TRBV5-6
D gene: NA
CDR3 DNA: TGTGCCAGCAGCCCCGGGGTCAAGGATGAGCAGTTCTTC
CDR3 protein: CASSPGVKDEQFF

CDR3 length: 13
J gene: TRBJ2-7
clone size: few
V gene: TRBV27
D gene: NA
CDR3 DNA: TGTGCCAGCAGTTCCCTAGGCCTCTACGAGCAGTACTTC
CDR3 protein: CASSSLGLYEQYF

CDR3 length: 11
J gene: TRBJ2-7
clone size: once
V gene: TRBV2
D gene: NA
CDR3 DNA: TGTGCCAGCAAATGGCAGGAAAAGCAGTACTTC
CDR3 protein: CASKWQEKQYF

CDR3 length: 15
J gene: TRBJ1-2
clone size: NA
V gene: TRBV27
D gene: NA
CDR3 DNA: TGTGCCAGCAGTTTATCGTCTGGCTTCGCCTATGGCTACACCTTC
CDR3 protein: CASSLSSGFAYGYTF

CDR3 length: 12
J gene: TRBJ2-7
clone size: NA
V gene: TRBV6-1
D gene: TRBD2
CDR3 DNA: TGTGCCAGCAGTGGGGACTATTCCTCCCCGTACTTC
CDR3 protein: CASSGDYSSPYF

CDR3 length: 15
J gene: TRBJ1-2
clone size: NA
V gene: TRBV6-5
D gene: TRBD1
CDR3 DNA: TGTGCCAGCAGCCATTCCGGGACAGGGGACTATGGCTACACCTTC
CDR3 protein: CASSHSGTGDYGYTF

CDR3 length: 15
J gene: TRBJ1-2
clone size: NA
V gene: TRBV5-6
D gene: TRBD1
CDR3 DNA: TGTGCCAGCAGCTTGGTCGGGACAGGGTACTATGGCTACACCTTC
CDR3 protein: CASSLVGTGYYGYTF

CDR3 length: 12
J gene: TRBJ2-7
clone size: once
V gene: TRBV4-2
D gene: TRBD1
CDR3 DNA: TGTGCCAGCAGCCAAACAGGGGACGAGCAGTACTTC
CDR3 protein: CASSQTGDEQYF

CDR3 length: 15
J gene: TRBJ1-5
clone size: NA
V gene: TRBV6-5
D gene: TRBD1
CDR3 DNA: TGTGCCAGCAGATTGGGACAGGGAGGCAATCAGCCCCAGCATTTT
CDR3 protein: CASRLGQGGNQPQHF

CDR3 length: 15
J gene: TRBJ2-1
clone size: once
V gene: TRBV9
D gene: TRBD2
CDR3 DNA: TGTGCCAGCAGCCGTAGCGGGGCGGCCTACAATGAGCAGTTCTTC
CDR3 protein: CASSRSGAAYNEQFF

CDR3 length: 15
J gene: TRBJ1-1
clone size: NA
V gene: TRBV15
D gene: NA
CDR3 DNA: TGTGCCACCAGCAGAGAAGGGGGATGGAACACTGAAGCTTTCTTT
CDR3 protein: CATSREGGWNTEAFF

CDR3 length: 14
J gene: TRBJ1-1
clone size: NA
V gene: TRBV30
D gene: NA
CDR3 DNA: TGTGCCTGGAGCCCTAGTCGGGGACTCACTGAAGCTTTCTTT
CDR3 protein: CAWSPSRGLTEAFF

CDR3 length: 16
J gene: TRBJ2-6
clone size: NA
V gene: TRBV9
D gene: NA
CDR3 DNA: TGTGCCAGCAGCTCCGGACAACCGGCTGGGGCCAACGTCCTGACTTTC
CDR3 protein: CASSSGQPAGANVLTF

CDR3 length: 15
J gene: TRBJ1-5
clone size: NA
V gene: TRBV28
D gene: NA
CDR3 DNA: TGTGCCAGCAGTTTAGAGGACATACTCAATCAGCCCCAGCATTTT
CDR3 protein: CASSLEDILNQPQHF

CDR3 length: 15
J gene: TRBJ1-1
clone size: NA
V gene: TRBV5-6
D gene: NA
CDR3 DNA: TGTGCCAGCAGCTTGCAGAGGAACTGGGACACTGAAGCTTTCTTT
CDR3 protein: CASSLQRNWDTEAFF

CDR3 length: 13
J gene: TRBJ2-6
clone size: NA
V gene: TRBV27
D gene: NA
CDR3 DNA: TGTGCCAGCAGCCAACAACGGGCCAACGTCCTGACTTTC
CDR3 protein: CASSQQRANVLTF

CDR3 length: 15
J gene: TRBJ2-4
clone size: NA
V gene: TRBV6-5
D gene: NA
CDR3 DNA: TGTGCCAGCAGCTCCGCGTCCAGGAGGAGGAACATTCAGTACTTC
CDR3 protein: CASSSASRRRNIQYF

CDR3 length: 13
J gene: TRBJ1-2
clone size: NA
V gene: TRBV6-6
D gene: TRBD1
CDR3 DNA: TGTGCCAGCAGTTACGGACAGGGAGATGGCTACACCTTC
CDR3 protein: CASSYGQGDGYTF

CDR3 length: 14
J gene: TRBJ1-1
clone size: NA
V gene: TRBV19
D gene: TRBD1
CDR3 DNA: TGTGCCAGTAGTTGGGCAGGGGGGAACACTGAAGCTTTCTTT
CDR3 protein: CASSWAGGNTEAFF

CDR3 length: 15
J gene: TRBJ2-3
clone size: NA
V gene: TRBV2
D gene: TRBD2
CDR3 DNA: TGTGCCAGCAGTGAGACTAGCGGGAGTTCAGATACGCAGTATTTT
CDR3 protein: CASSETSGSSDTQYF

CDR3 length: 14
J gene: TRBJ2-2
clone size: NA
V gene: TRBV5-1
D gene: NA
CDR3 DNA: TGCGCCAGCAGCTTGATCTCGAACACCGGGGAGCTGTTTTTT
CDR3 protein: CASSLISNTGELFF

CDR3 length: 14
J gene: TRBJ2-7
clone size: NA
V gene: TRBV6-8
D gene: NA
CDR3 DNA: TGTGCCAGCAGTTACTCGATTGAGTCCTACGAGCAGTACTTC
CDR3 protein: CASSYSIESYEQYF

CDR3 length: 16
J gene: TRBJ2-7
clone size: NA
V gene: TRBV7-2
D gene: TRBD2
CDR3 DNA: TGTGCCAGCGCACCGACGACTAGCGGGAGGAAGGACGAGCAGTACTTC
CDR3 protein: CASAPTTSGRKDEQYF

CDR3 length: 12
J gene: TRBJ1-6
clone size: NA
V gene: TRBV27
D gene: NA
CDR3 DNA: TGTGCCAGCAGTTCCGGGGGGCCGCCCCTCCACTTT
CDR3 protein: CASSSGGPPLHF

CDR3 length: 15
J gene: TRBJ2-7
clone size: NA
V gene: TRBV28
D gene: TRBD2
CDR3 DNA: TGTGCCAGCAGTGTCACTAGCGGGAGTATCCACGAGCAGTACTTC
CDR3 protein: CASSVTSGSIHEQYF

CDR3 length: 15
J gene: TRBJ2-1
clone size: NA
V gene: TRBV19
D gene: TRBD2
CDR3 DNA: TGTGCCAGTAGTATAGCGGGGGGAGGGATGAATGAGCAGTTCTTC
CDR3 protein: CASSIAGGGMNEQFF

CDR3 length: 15
J gene: TRBJ1-2
clone size: NA
V gene: TRBV6-1
D gene: NA
CDR3 DNA: TGTGCCAGCAGTGAAGGTAGAGGGTACGGTAGGGGCTACACCTTC
CDR3 protein: CASSEGRGYGRGYTF

CDR3 length: 14
J gene: TRBJ2-7
clone size: NA
V gene: TRBV6-5
D gene: TRBD1
CDR3 DNA: TGTGCCAGCAGGTCCGGGACAGGGGGCGTCGAGCAGTACTTC
CDR3 protein: CASRSGTGGVEQYF

CDR3 length: 13
J gene: TRBJ2-2
clone size: NA
V gene: TRBV28
D gene: NA
CDR3 DNA: TGTGCCAGCAGTTCCGGGTACACCGGGGAGCTGTTTTTT
CDR3 protein: CASSSGYTGELFF

CDR3 length: 13
J gene: TRBJ2-1
clone size: NA
V gene: TRBV5-1
D gene: TRBD1
CDR3 DNA: TGCGCCAGCAGTTGGACAGGCGGGAATGAGCAGTTCTTC
CDR3 protein: CASSWTGGNEQFF

CDR3 length: 17
J gene: TRBJ2-2
clone size: NA
V gene: TRBV15
D gene: TRBD2
CDR3 DNA: TGTGCCACCAGCAGAGATAACCCTAGCGGGAGGGCCGGGGAGCTGTTTTTT
CDR3 protein: CATSRDNPSGRAGELFF

CDR3 length: 17
J gene: TRBJ2-1
clone size: NA
V gene: TRBV4-1
D gene: TRBD2
CDR3 DNA: TGCGCCAGCAGCCCACTCTATAGCGGGGACTCCTACAATGAGCAGTTCTTC
CDR3 protein: CASSPLYSGDSYNEQFF

CDR3 length: 15
J gene: TRBJ2-7
clone size: NA
V gene: TRBV7-9
D gene: NA
CDR3 DNA: TGTGCCAGCAGCTTAGGGCCAGGGGTCATCGACGAGCAGTACTTC
CDR3 protein: CASSLGPGVIDEQYF

CDR3 length: 15
J gene: TRBJ2-2
clone size: NA
V gene: TRBV5-1
D gene: NA
CDR3 DNA: TGCGCCAGCAGCTTGGCATCAGTTACGACCGGGGAGCTGTTTTTT
CDR3 protein: CASSLASVTTGELFF

CDR3 length: 14
J gene: TRBJ1-2
clone size: NA
V gene: TRBV19
D gene: NA
CDR3 DNA: TGTGCCAGTAGTATCGCGATATTTAACTATGGCTACACCTTC
CDR3 protein: CASSIAIFNYGYTF

CDR3 length: 14
J gene: TRBJ2-7
clone size: NA
V gene: TRBV13
D gene: TRBD1
CDR3 DNA: TGTGCCAGCAGCAGGACAGGGCCCTTTCACGAGCAGTACTTC
CDR3 protein: CASSRTGPFHEQYF